These T cell receptor beta chains were read from a single sample in a study of cytomegalovirus exposure and HLA in healthy donors. Clones were read by immunoSEQ multiplex PCR, and TCRdb kept only the in-frame ones, dropping some. Of roughly 150,000 clones in the sample, 75% to 90% were seen once. The sequencing input was PBMCs. These receptors were obtained from a boy aged 2 to 10 in good health and CMV-seronegative. The CDR3 runs from the conserved cysteine through the conserved F or W. The D gene is left open where the match is weak. A row's size may be missing; if present it is once, few, many or a size class.

j_call v_call d_call clone_size cdr3_aa cdr3_nt
TRBJ1-2 TRBV27 TRBD1 once CASRSGGTGYDYGYTF TGTGCCAGCAGATCTGGTGGGACAGGGTATGACTATGGCTACACCTTC
TRBJ1-1 TRBV19 . . CASSRGVQNTEAFF TGTGCCAGTAGTAGGGGGGTCCAGAACACTGAAGCTTTCTTT
TRBJ1-1 TRBV19 . . CASRASWRDTEAFF TGTGCCAGTAGGGCCTCTTGGAGGGACACTGAAGCTTTCTTT
TRBJ2-7 TRBV6-1 . once CASRTPGVYEQYF TGTGCCAGCAGAACCCCAGGGGTATACGAGCAGTACTTC
TRBJ2-1 TRBV13 TRBD1 few CASSRHTGGDEQFF TGTGCCAGCAGCCGCCACACAGGGGGTGATGAGCAGTTCTTC
TRBJ2-7 TRBV7-2 TRBD1 . CASRATGGSVEQYF TGTGCCAGCAGGGCGACAGGGGGATCAGTCGAGCAGTACTTC
TRBJ2-3 TRBV2 TRBD2 . CASPPLRTSGKRTDTQYF TGTGCCAGCCCCCCATTACGGACTAGCGGGAAACGCACAGATACGCAGTATTTT
TRBJ2-7 TRBV7-8 . . CASSFRDWDYEQYF TGTGCCAGCAGCTTCCGGGACTGGGACTACGAGCAGTACTTC
TRBJ1-4 TRBV5-1 . . CASSLAGMTNEKLFF TGCGCCAGCAGCTTGGCGGGGATGACTAATGAAAAACTGTTTTTT
TRBJ2-3 TRBV15 TRBD2 . CATSREISGVAGQNTQYF TGTGCCACCAGCAGAGAGATATCCGGGGTAGCGGGACAAAATACGCAGTATTTT
TRBJ1-2 TRBV5-1 . once CASSLSRLNYGYTF TGCGCCAGCAGCTTGAGCCGCTTAAACTATGGCTACACCTTC
TRBJ2-2 TRBV5-6 . . CASSLWDTNTGELFF TGTGCCAGCAGCTTATGGGACACCAACACCGGGGAGCTGTTTTTT
TRBJ2-5 TRBV5-5 . . CASSFKTPQETQYF TGTGCCAGCAGCTTCAAGACACCGCAAGAGACCCAGTACTTC
TRBJ1-3 TRBV7-6 TRBD1 . CASSRRQGLGGNTIYF TGTGCCAGCAGCCGGAGACAGGGATTGGGGGGAAACACCATATATTTT
TRBJ1-1 TRBV5-6 . . CASSLGGLNTEAFF TGTGCCAGCAGCTTGGGAGGGTTAAACACTGAAGCTTTCTTT
TRBJ1-1 TRBV27 . . CASSLSGGGNTEAFF TGTGCCAGCAGTTTATCGGGGGGAGGGAACACTGAAGCTTTCTTT
TRBJ2-5 TRBV20-1 . . CSASGETQYF TGCAGTGCCAGCGGTGAGACCCAGTACTTC
TRBJ2-6 TRBV12-5 TRBD1 . CASGYDRAGANVLTF TGTGCTAGTGGCTACGACAGGGCTGGGGCCAACGTCCTGACTTTC
TRBJ1-2 TRBV28 TRBD1 . CASTRSQGAGGYTF TGTGCCAGCACCAGGTCACAGGGGGCGGGCGGCTACACCTTC
TRBJ1-2 TRBV5-4 TRBD1 . CASSLSGTGLRYGYTF TGTGCCAGCAGCTTGTCCGGGACAGGGTTGCGGTATGGCTACACCTTC
TRBJ2-3 TRBV5-1 TRBD1 few CASRGTGRDTQYF TGCGCCAGCAGAGGGACAGGGAGAGATACGCAGTATTTT
TRBJ2-2 TRBV29-1 TRBD2 . CSAQEGLAGDTGELFF TGCAGCGCCCAGGAGGGGCTAGCGGGTGACACCGGGGAGCTGTTTTTT